This section outlines one T cell receptor (beta chain) sequence together with its context. Its antigen target is currently unknown. No much larger clone exists at a distance of one base, and base qualities are not known. The FACS-sorted cells had their genomic DNA extracted, and the commercial immunoSEQ service was used to sequence the TCRbeta chains. As for how the authors treated the data: ImmunoSEQ Analyzer software v3.0 and R v3.5.1 were used to analyze the repertoire data. Only productive rearrangements were analyzed, because any sequences with stop codons or out-of-frame rearrangements were filtered out. The sequencing provider supplied the metrics for Simpson diversity, Shannon entropy, CDR3 length and nucleotide addition. Based on frequency, clonotypes were placed into dominant, sub-dominant, low or lowest abundance groups, and clonotypes under 0.1% were left out of most analyses. A CDR3 amino acid clonotype was called public when found in at least two subjects at a cumulative frequency of at least 0.5%. Entries here come from immuneACCESS through TCRdb and include only in-frame sequences with V and J called. Some clones fail to appear in such tables; in the studies checked, an unresolved V gene covers under half of the shortfall, and the cause of the remainder is unknown. That table furnishes V, J and clone size, whereas the DNA furnished D and trimming. For this sample there are fewer than 40,000 clones; over 75% appear just once. The ten top clones hold approximately 9.9% of the sample.

This sample's time point label indicates: naive CD8 control sorted from an acute-time-point sample. Enrolled in the Montreal Hepatitis C Cohort (HEPCO) in Canada, the donors were people who inject drugs, and these donors were followed every 3 months. Acute primary HCV infection was defined as a positive HCV RNA or antibody test after a negative test within the previous 24 weeks. Antibodies against CD3, CD8 and CD45RO were used for surface staining, and dead cells were excluded with an aqua fixable dye. The cohort comprised fewer than 10 spontaneous resolvers, defined by HCV RNA clearance within 24 weeks. From thawed, previously cryostored peripheral blood mononuclear cells, CD8+ T cells were purified through negative selection performed by means of the MACS CD8+ T cell Isolation Kit. A BD FACSAria II cell sorter was used for cell sorting. This sample was included in a study of CD8 T cells in acute hepatitis C reinfection (dated by TCRdb to about 2021). Concerning the study at large: The TCRbeta repertoire of CD8+ T cells specific for the HCV NS3-1073 epitope was profiled during acute infection and after viral clearance. Paired acute and follow-up samples were contributed by four spontaneous resolvers. Paper-wide results and their limitations: CDR3 sequences shared with other epitopes were rare, and differing sequencing approaches may have limited exact matching. NS3-1073 specific repertoires were highly diverse, with no significant diversity differences between acute resolver, follow-up resolver and acute chronic samples. NS3-1073 specific cells were too rare to sort in chronically infected subjects, so no follow-up repertoires exist for those subjects. Fewer than 15 public clonotypes were found regardless of outcome; one public clonotype used V04-02/J02-02. Only the TCRbeta chain was sequenced in bulk, so alphabeta pairing of public clonotypes could not be determined.

Sequencing was performed on naive CD8+ T cells from PBMCs. In light of the paper, this sample's cell subset or site label describes: sorted total naive CD45RO-negative CD8+ T cells. This receptor was taken from a woman in her late teens or twenties who spontaneously cleared hepatitis C infection.

The CDR3: CASSLANTGPLQAFF. Read as DNA, the sequence is TGTGCCAGCAGTTTAGCGAACACCGGACCCTTACAAGCTTTCTTT. The chain is encoded by TRBV27 joined to TRBJ1-1; the D gene assignment is ambiguous. V was cut back by 2 bases and J by 9 bases, leaving a gap of 19 bases between them. Inclusive of the bounding cysteine and phenylalanine, the CDR3 is 15 residues long. Solely the CDR3 DNA is kept, with 45 bases framed from the first base. CDR1 is given as MNHEY and CDR2 as SMNVEV, both from the germline V gene (reference sequence).